These 21 T cell receptor beta chains were sequenced from one sample in a study of neoadjuvant anti-PD-1 for oral cavity cancer. The method was immunoSEQ multiplex PCR; TCRdb's version includes in-frame clones alone and lacks a portion of them. This repertoire shows more than 7,500 clones, around three fifths found once; its top ten account for 4.2%. Time point here: after neoadjuvant nivolumab, at surgical resection. The material sequenced was PBMCs, taken after nivolumab (anti-PD-1) treatment. Receptor source: a person aged 35-79 years with oral cavity squamous cell carcinoma.

The V gene is TRBV11-2, the J gene TRBJ2-5; 8 bases agree with TRBD1. Germline V gene data show CDR1 as SGHAT and CDR2 as FQNNGV. The CDR3 loop spans 14 amino acids. The V segment lost 4 bases and the J segment 0 bases; nucleotides outside the gene matches: 1. The chain's CDR3 is CASSWDRNQETQYF. Here the CDR3 DNA reads TGTGCCAGCAGCTGGGACAGGAACCAAGAGACCCAGTACTTC.

The chain has TRBV11-2 and TRBJ2-1, with D perhaps TRBD1 (5 bases). Germline CDR1 and CDR2: SGHAT and FQNNGV. The V gene lost 3 bases and the J gene lost 3 bases, with 6 bases spanning the gap. The CDR3 sequence is 13 residues long. The DNA for the CDR3 is TGTGCCAGCAGCTTGCAGGGCTACAATGAGCAGTTCTTC. Translation: CASSLQGYNEQFF.

The chain couples TRBV2 to TRBJ2-1; 11 nucleotides match TRBD2. Germline V gives CDR1 SNHLY, CDR2 FYNNEI. V shed 5 bases, J shed 7 bases, and the junction held 4 bases outside the gene matches. The CDR3 has 14 amino acids. Here the CDR3 DNA reads TGTGCCAGCAGTCCACTAGCGGGAGTAAATGAGCAGTTCTTC. This codes for CASSPLAGVNEQFF.

The chain couples TRBV6-6 to TRBJ2-7, with D unclear. Germline loops: CDR1 MNHNY, CDR2 SVGAGI (reference sequence). V lost 0 bases, J lost 2 bases, and 5 bases lay in between. The CDR3 is 13 amino acids. The CDR3 DNA sequence: TGTGCCAGCAGTTACTCGACAACCTACGAGCAGTACTTC. It is translated as CASSYSTTYEQYF.

The gene calls are TRBV2 and TRBJ2-3, with 9 bases matching TRBD2. From germline, CDR1 is SNHLY and CDR2 FYNNEI. CDR3 length: 13 residues. V gave up 7 bases and J gave up 6 bases; unmatched junction bases: 5. CDR3 region: CASTAGGGDTQYF. In DNA, the CDR3 is TGTGCCAGCACGGCGGGGGGGGGCGATACGCAGTATTTT.

This clone has more than one count but fewer than ten. The V gene is TRBV5-5, the J gene TRBJ2-2; D is tentatively TRBD1 or TRBD2 (5 bases each). V lost 5 bases and J 2 bases, leaving 19 bases between the germline ends. This CDR3 contains 17 residues. CDR1 SGHKS and CDR2 YYEKEE come from the germline V gene (reference sequence). The CDR3 DNA follows: TGTGCCAGCAGAGGGGACGGCGCAAGGGTCAACACCGGGGAGCTGTTTTTT. This gives the protein CASRGDGARVNTGELFF.

This clone came up once. V gene TRBV5-1 combines with J gene TRBJ2-1, with 10 bases matching TRBD1. The CDR3 totals 17 residues. In germline, CDR1 is SGHRS, CDR2 YFSETQ. After removal of 4 bases from V and 6 bases from J, the junction contained 13 bases not matched to a gene. The CDR3 loop is CASSTLRRDRGANEQFF. The CDR3 nucleotides read TGCGCCAGCAGCACTTTGCGACGGGACAGGGGTGCCAATGAGCAGTTCTTC.

As regards this clone: The sample contains more than one DNA sequence encoding this CDR3. The chain employs TRBV5-1 and TRBJ1-1, with D unclear. There are 13 residues in the CDR3. Germline-derived CDR1 and CDR2 are SGHRS and YFSETQ. The germline V and J ends were trimmed by 0 bases and 1 base, with 4 bases remaining between them. The CDR3 region is CASSLGGNTEAFF. CDR3 nucleotides: TGCGCCAGCAGCTTGGGGGGGAACACTGAAGCTTTCTTT.

V usage is TRBV2 and J usage is TRBJ1-5; D ambiguous. The CDR3 sequence is 11 residues long. The germline V and J ends were trimmed by 6 bases and 11 bases, with 11 bases remaining between them. Per the germline V gene, CDR1 is SNHLY and CDR2 is FYNNEI. Here the CDR3 DNA reads TGTGCCAGCAGCGGGGTTGGGGCCCAGCATTTT. It translates to CASSGVGAQHF.

CDR3 sequence reads: CASSSTTSGAYEQYF. The CDR3 DNA sequence: TGCGCCAGCAGCTCGACAACTAGCGGGGCCTACGAGCAGTACTTC. J is TRBJ2-7 and V is TRBV5-1; TRBD2 aligns across 10 bases. This CDR3 region has 15 residues. CDR1 SGHRS and CDR2 YFSETQ come from the germline V gene. J lost 2 bases, V lost 3 bases, and 5 bases had no gene match. Looking up the rest from reference TRBV5-1 and TRBJ2-7 gives the full variable domain: KAGVTQTPRYLIKTRGQQVTLSCSPISGHRSVSWYQQTPGQGLQFLFEYFSETQRNKGNFPGRFSGRQFSNSRSEMNVSTLELGDSALYLCASSSTTSGAYEQYFGPGTRLTVT.

The gene calls are TRBV2 and TRBJ2-2, with D perhaps TRBD1 (6 bases). The CDR3 is 13 amino acids. Germline assignment: CDR1 SNHLY and CDR2 FYNNEI. Trimming left V 7 bases short and J 7 bases short, with 13 bases between. CDR3 coding DNA: TGTGCCAGCAATATACAGGGAGACGGGGAGCTGTTTTTT. It is translated as CASNIQGDGELFF.

V is TRBV7-6 and J is TRBJ2-7, with a possible D match to TRBD2 (5 bases). The CDR3 length is 13 residues. Germline V lookup: CDR1 SGHVS, CDR2 FNYEAQ. V was cut by 5 bases and J by 1 base, with 9 bases left in between. CDR3 loop: CASSHGGSYEQYF. The CDR3 DNA is TGTGCCAGCAGCCACGGAGGATCCTACGAGCAGTACTTC.

V is TRBV12-1 and J is TRBJ2-7; the tabulated D call, TRBD1, remains unverified against the DNA. TRBV12-1 is termed a pseudogene. This CDR3 is built from 17 residues. The CDR3 DNA follows: TGTGCCAGCAGCTTCCAGGGTTGTGGGCCCTTGACCTACGAGCAGTACTTC. Translation: CASSFQGCGPLTYEQYF.

The V gene is TRBV4-1, the J gene TRBJ2-1; 7 nucleotides agree with TRBD2. CDR1 MGHRA and CDR2 YSYEKL come from the germline V gene. The CDR3 has 16 amino acids. V lost 5 bases and J lost 2; bases outside the gene matches: 9. CDR3 residues: CASSVEAGATYNEQFF. The CDR3 DNA reads TGCGCCAGCAGCGTCGAGGCGGGAGCTACCTACAATGAGCAGTTCTTC.

This sequence joins TRBV6-4 and TRBJ2-7, with 13 bases matching TRBD2. Germline trimming cut 7 bases from V and 3 bases from J; bases unmatched to any gene: 12. This CDR3 has 17 amino acids. The V gene's germline CDR1 is MRHNA and CDR2 SNTAGT. The CDR3 DNA is TGTGCCAGCACTCTAACCCGGGGACTAGCGGGACTCTACGAGCAGTACTTC. As protein: CASTLTRGLAGLYEQYF.

The genes are TRBV5-3 and TRBJ2-7; D remains ambiguous. TRBV5-3 is placed among ORFs of uncertain function. V lost 1 base to trimming and J lost 2 bases, with 7 bases between them. The CDR3 is 13 residues long. The CDR3 nucleotides read TGTGCCAGAAGCTTGCCTTTCGCCTACGAGCAGTACTTC. Translated, it gives CARSLPFAYEQYF.

The chain is built from TRBV2 and TRBJ2-7; D not certain. Germline V gene data show CDR1 as SNHLY and CDR2 as FYNNEI. Between the trimmed V and J ends, which lost 5 bases and 3 bases, there was a span of 17 bases. The CDR3 length is 15 residues. This chain's CDR3 is CASSQTTLTNYEQYF. DNA of the CDR3: TGTGCCAGCAGTCAAACCACCCTGACCAACTACGAGCAGTACTTC.

The chain joins TRBV9 to TRBJ1-5, with D tentatively TRBD1 (5 bases). Trimming left V 0 bases short and J 9 bases short, with 13 bases between. CDR3 length: 14 residues. Per the germline V gene, CDR1 is SGDLS and CDR2 is YYNGEE. The CDR3 DNA sequence: TGTGCCAGCAGCGTAGGTGGAGGGGAGAGGCCCCAGCATTTT. As protein: CASSVGGGERPQHF.

J is TRBJ2-7 and V is TRBV6-1, with D tentatively TRBD2 (6 bases). This CDR3 is built from 14 residues. V gave up 3 bases and J gave up 3 bases, with 12 bases separating them. CDR1 is MNHNS, CDR2 SASEGT, per germline. The DNA of the CDR3 is TGTGCCAGCAGTGACGGGCAGGGACTCTACGAGCAGTACTTC. Encoded protein: CASSDGQGLYEQYF.

The chain combines TRBV16 with TRBJ1-5; D is perhaps TRBD1 (5 bases). This CDR3 comprises 15 residues. V was pared by 4 bases and J by 5 bases, with 15 bases between. Germline CDR1 KGHSY, CDR2 FQNENV. The CDR3 sequence is CASSPHWRDDQPQHF. The DNA for the CDR3 is TGTGCCAGCAGCCCCCATTGGCGGGACGATCAGCCCCAGCATTTT.

The gene calls are TRBV7-2 and TRBJ2-7; D remains ambiguous. The CDR3 is made up of 13 amino acids. With 3 bases removed from V and 6 bases from J, the gap between germline ends came to 12 bases. Germline V lookup: CDR1 SGHTA, CDR2 FQGNSA. CDR3 DNA sequence: TGTGCCAGCAGCTTCCCCCCGGCCCGCGAGCAGTACTTC. Translating gives CASSFPPAREQYF.